A selection of T cell receptor beta chains follows, all from one sample in a study of shared clonotypes between healthy human individuals. Only in-frame clones appear in the TCRdb table, and some are missing; sequencing was by immunoSEQ multiplex PCR. Altogether about 340,000 clones are present, roughly 70% being singletons, with the ten largest covering 8% to 13%. Source material: memory CD4+ T cells sorted from blood. The receptors come from a man aged 25-40 years in good health. The CDR3 runs from the conserved cysteine through the conserved F or W. D genes are given only for firm matches. The size entry is marked missing in some rows and otherwise reads once, few, many or a size class.

TRBJ2-1 . TRBV30 TRBD2 CAWSHGGVGARYNEQFF TGTGCCTGGAGTCACGGGGGGGTCGGGGCGAGATACAATGAGCAGTTCTTC
TRBJ1-5 . TRBV10-2 . CASSESWGRNQPQHF TGCGCCAGCAGTGAGTCATGGGGGCGCAATCAGCCCCAGCATTTT
TRBJ1-1 . TRBV7-6 TRBD1 CASSQLTGTAFEAFF TGTGCCAGCAGCCAACTGACCGGGACAGCATTTGAAGCTTTCTTT
TRBJ1-6 . TRBV6-1 . CASSEISSYNSPLHF TGTGCCAGCAGTGAGATAAGCTCCTATAATTCACCCCTCCACTTT
TRBJ1-5 . TRBV2 . CASRWHTDDSNQPQHF TGTGCCAGCCGTTGGCATACTGACGATAGCAATCAGCCCCAGCATTTT
TRBJ1-1 . TRBV7-6 . CASSLAGVNTEAFF TGTGCCAGCAGCCTAGCAGGGGTGAACACTGAAGCTTTCTTT
TRBJ1-5 few TRBV6-1 . CASSASRSGVLGQPQHF TGTGCCAGCAGTGCCTCGCGGTCAGGGGTCTTAGGTCAGCCCCAGCATTTT
TRBJ2-7 . TRBV6-6 TRBD1 CASSSGKGAYEQYF TGTGCCAGCTCCTCCGGTAAGGGGGCTTACGAGCAGTACTTC
TRBJ2-2 . TRBV7-2 TRBD1 CASSLGQGGELFF TGTGCCAGCAGCTTAGGACAGGGCGGGGAGCTGTTTTTT
TRBJ2-4 . TRBV15 . CATSPGRSQTKNIQYF TGTGCCACCAGCCCAGGGCGGAGCCAAACTAAAAACATTCAGTACTTC
TRBJ2-1 many TRBV5-4 . CASSQVESREFF TGTGCCAGCAGCCAGGTGGAGTCCAGGGAGTTCTTC
TRBJ2-6 . TRBV28 TRBD1 CAAARGPPGANVLTF TGTGCCGCGGCTAGGGGGCCACCTGGGGCCAACGTCCTGACTTTC
TRBJ1-2 . TRBV28 TRBD1 CASSLGQSNYGYTF TGTGCCAGCAGCCTGGGACAGTCTAACTATGGCTACACCTTC
TRBJ2-7 . TRBV11-2 . CASSLDWGPSQQYF TGTGCCAGCAGCTTAGATTGGGGACCTTCCCAGCAGTACTTC
TRBJ2-5 . TRBV6-1 . CASTLGEGTQYF TGTGCCAGCACTCTGGGGGAAGGGACCCAGTACTTC
TRBJ2-3 . TRBV19 . CASSIGSSDTQYF TGTGCCAGTAGTATCGGCAGCTCAGATACGCAGTATTTT
TRBJ1-1 once TRBV11-2 . CASSFRWNTEAFF TGTGCCAGCAGCTTTCGGTGGAACACTGAAGCTTTCTTT
TRBJ2-3 . TRBV6-1 . CASKDGVADTQYF TGTGCCAGCAAGGACGGGGTCGCAGATACGCAGTATTTT
TRBJ1-2 . TRBV18 TRBD1 CASSPHRGGRDGYTF TGTGCCAGCTCACCCCACAGGGGGGGTCGGGATGGCTACACCTTC
TRBJ2-7 . TRBV29-1 . CSAIRDGYEQYF TGCAGCGCAATCCGGGACGGCTACGAGCAGTACTTC
TRBJ2-2 many TRBV5-1 . CASSPGTGELFF TGCGCCAGCAGCCCGGGGACCGGGGAGCTGTTTTTT
TRBJ1-1 . TRBV6-5 . CASSLLRGGGTEAFF TGTGCCAGCAGTCTCCTCAGGGGTGGGGGCACTGAAGCTTTCTTT
TRBJ1-3 . TRBV19 TRBD1 CASSFKGQGKDSGNTIYF TGTGCCAGTAGTTTCAAGGGACAGGGAAAAGACTCTGGAAACACCATATATTTT
TRBJ2-5 . TRBV6-6 TRBD2 CASSPLAGGPETQYF TGTGCCAGCAGCCCCCTAGCGGGAGGGCCAGAGACCCAGTACTTC